This T cell receptor (beta chain) originates from a study of blood T cell repertoires in COVID-19. The overall study: Italy, Spain and the United States were the sources of the convalescent and acute COVID-19 samples. T cells, B-cell-depleted T cells, or PBMCs provided the cDNA or gDNA that served as material.

The germline V and J ends were trimmed by 2 bases and 6 bases, with 13 bases remaining between them. The CDR3 consists of 14 residues. Germline CDR1 is MNHEY and CDR2 is SVGEGT. Libraries were prepared by immunoSEQ multiplex PCR; TCRdb keeps only in-frame clonotypes and omits some of them. This sample yields some 140,000 clones, of which about four fifths are seen a single time; about 18% belongs to the top ten. The chain is built from TRBV6-2 or TRBV6-3 and TRBJ1-1; D not certain. The specimen was peripheral blood. This receptor was obtained from a man older than 75 with acute or convalescent COVID-19. This CDR3 is CASSYGARSSEAFF. The CDR3 nucleotides read TGTGCCAGCAGTTACGGTGCCAGGTCTTCTGAAGCTTTCTTT.